This T cell receptor (beta chain) originates from a study of blood T cell repertoires in COVID-19 (dated by TCRdb to the early 2020s). About the study as a whole: Samples from collaborators originated in the United States, Italy and Spain and spanned both the acute and convalescent phases of COVID-19. The material from the prospective study consisted of cDNA or gDNA derived from T cells, B-cell-depleted T cells, or PBMCs. Subjects who had been exposed to COVID-19, were actively infected with it, or had recovered from it provided the deeply sampled blood TCRbeta repertoires that made up the dataset. The repertoires were made available in a free public database intended to serve as a resource for research on the immune response to SARS-CoV-2. Samples were obtained from the ongoing ImmuneRACE study (first 160 participants) and from approximately 1,200 subjects provided by 6 global collaborators. Nearly every sample came with metadata listing a de-identified subject ID, COVID-19 status, age in years and sex. Where available, HLA class I and class II types were obtained from metadata supplied by the sample provider rather than from assay-based typing. The study at large found these results: How much clinical and demographic metadata was included differed by source and by participant, and the metadata was provided uncurated.

According to the germline V gene, CDR1 reads MGHRA and CDR2 reads YSYEKL. At the junction V is shortened by 1 base and J by 4 bases, with 10 bases in between. Its CDR3 holds 14 amino acids, cysteine through phenylalanine. CDR3 DNA only is kept here, 42 bases in frame from base 1. Notes on this clone: This clone's antigen is unknown. One base away there is no much larger clone; base qualities are not given.

TCRbeta CDR3 regions were amplified from genomic DNA by means of the immunoSEQ Assay, a bias-controlled multiplex PCR. Regarding the original processing steps: The number of nucleated cells in each sample was estimated from the amplification of reference gene primers within the assay. To quantify the absolute abundance of each unique TCRbeta CDR3 rearrangement, sequence reads were collapsed and filtered. Productive Simpson clonality was computed per sample as the square root of Simpson's diversity index over productive rearrangements. Not all clones reach the TCRdb copy of this immuneACCESS table, which keeps in-frame sequences only. Checked studies attribute under half of the gap to unresolved V genes and leave the rest unexplained. Clone size and the V and J calls come from that table; the DNA yielded D and trimming. The sample table lists 60,000 to 75,000 clones, 70% to 90% of them with a count of one. The top ten hold around a fifth of the sample.

Each collaborating institution followed its own protocols to collect whole blood in K2EDTA tubes. For TCRbeta analysis, collaborators shipped samples as frozen whole blood, isolated PBMCs, or DNA extracted from either of those sample types. This receptor was obtained from an elderly woman with acute or convalescent COVID-19. The chain is made from TRBV4-1 and TRBJ2-5, with the identity of the D gene unclear. Source material: peripheral blood. The nucleotides are TGCGCCAGCAGCCAAGGCCCAACGGGAGAGACCCAGTACTTC. It encodes CASSQGPTGETQYF.